Sequencing of this T cell receptor beta chain was carried out in a study of blood T cell repertoires in COVID-19. TCRdb's copy holds only in-frame clones and misses some; the assay was immunoSEQ multiplex PCR. The repertoire consists of more than 45,000 clones, with over 90% occurring once and the leading ten covering roughly 9.7%. The germline V gene encodes CDR1 SGHRS and CDR2 YFSETQ. The CDR3 sequence is 18 residues long. Trimming took 4 bases from V and 0 from J; bases not matched to a gene: 15. The V call is TRBV5-1, the J call TRBJ1-1, with TRBD1 identical over 7 bases. The specimen sequenced was peripheral blood. The clonotype was recovered from an elderly woman with acute or convalescent COVID-19. The CDR3: CASSPIAAGGPMNTEAFF. The CDR3 region has the DNA TGCGCCAGCAGCCCCATAGCGGCAGGGGGTCCCATGAACACTGAAGCTTTCTTT.